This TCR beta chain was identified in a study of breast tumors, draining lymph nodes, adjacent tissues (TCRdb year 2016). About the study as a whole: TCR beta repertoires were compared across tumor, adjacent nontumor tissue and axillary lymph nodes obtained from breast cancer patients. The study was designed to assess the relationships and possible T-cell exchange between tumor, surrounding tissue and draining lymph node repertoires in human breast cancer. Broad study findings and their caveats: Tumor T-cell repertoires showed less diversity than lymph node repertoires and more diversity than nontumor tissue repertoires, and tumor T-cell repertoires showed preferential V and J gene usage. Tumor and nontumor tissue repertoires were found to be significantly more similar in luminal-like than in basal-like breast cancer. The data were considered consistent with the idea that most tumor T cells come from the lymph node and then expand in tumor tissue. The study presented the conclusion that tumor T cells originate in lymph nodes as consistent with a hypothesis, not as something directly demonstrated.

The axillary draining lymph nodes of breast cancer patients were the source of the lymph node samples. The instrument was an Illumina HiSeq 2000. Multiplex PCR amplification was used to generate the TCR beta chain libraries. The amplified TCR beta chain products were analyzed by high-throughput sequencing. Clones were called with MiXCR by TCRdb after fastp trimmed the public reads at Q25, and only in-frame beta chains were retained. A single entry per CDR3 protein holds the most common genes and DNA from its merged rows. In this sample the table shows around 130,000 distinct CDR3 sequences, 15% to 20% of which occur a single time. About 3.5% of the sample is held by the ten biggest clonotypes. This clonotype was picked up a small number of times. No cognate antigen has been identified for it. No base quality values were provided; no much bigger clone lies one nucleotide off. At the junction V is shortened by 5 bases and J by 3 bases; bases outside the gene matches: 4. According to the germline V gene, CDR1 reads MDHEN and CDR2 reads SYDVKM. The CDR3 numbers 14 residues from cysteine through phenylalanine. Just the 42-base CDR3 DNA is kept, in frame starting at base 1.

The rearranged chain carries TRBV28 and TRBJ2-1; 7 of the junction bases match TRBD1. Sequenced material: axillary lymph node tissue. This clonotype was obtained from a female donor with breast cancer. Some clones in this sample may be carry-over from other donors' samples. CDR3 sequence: CASSPQGVYNEQFF. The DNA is TGTGCCAGCAGTCCCCAGGGGGTCTACAATGAGCAGTTCTTC.